These 4 T cell receptor beta chains were all obtained from the same sample, sequenced in a study of cytomegalovirus exposure and HLA in healthy donors. 13 Jbeta primers and 60 Vbeta primers were used for the PCR. Measured with immunoSEQ multiplex PCR; TCRdb has only the in-frame clones, and not every one. The repertoire includes about 130,000 clones, around 74% of them detected once, and 5.5% to 8.5% sits in the top ten. Sequenced sample: PBMCs. These receptors were obtained from a man aged 40-49 years in good health and CMV-seropositive.

This rearrangement joins TRBV5-1 to TRBJ2-3; 16 bases line up with TRBD2. Looked up from germline, CDR1 is SGHRS and CDR2 is YFSETQ. V gave up 3 bases and J gave up 5 bases; unmatched junction bases: 3. This CDR3 comprises 16 residues. The CDR3 DNA reads TGCGCCAGCAGCTCGGGACTAGCGGGGGGGCAAGATACGCAGTATTTT. It encodes CASSSGLAGGQDTQYF.

The chain recombines TRBV5-8 with TRBJ1-1; D gene unclear. CDR3 length equals 13 residues. The V gene's germline CDR1 is SGHTS and CDR2 YDEGEE. The germline V and J ends were trimmed by 4 bases and 7 bases, with 14 bases remaining between them. The CDR3 spells CASSPGGGYEAFF. As DNA, the CDR3 is TGTGCCAGCAGCCCTGGAGGTGGATATGAAGCTTTCTTT.

This chain connects TRBV28 to TRBJ2-7; D may be TRBD1 (5 bases). From germline, CDR1 is MDHEN and CDR2 SYDVKM. This CDR3 spans 16 amino acids. Trimming shortened V by 5 bases and J by 2 bases, and 19 bases separated the two germline ends. CDR3 nucleotides: TGTGCCAGCAGTCCCCCTAATGCAGGGATGACCTACGAGCAGTACTTC. As protein: CASSPPNAGMTYEQYF.

The chain combines TRBV7-8 with TRBJ1-1; the match to TRBD1 covers 7 bases. This CDR3 is built from 15 residues. After removal of 5 bases from V and 1 base from J, the junction contained 7 bases not matched to a gene. The germline V gene encodes CDR1 SGHVS and CDR2 FQNEAQ. CDR3 sequence: CASSRRTGQNTEAFF. The CDR3 coding sequence is TGTGCCAGCAGCAGACGGACAGGACAGAACACTGAAGCTTTCTTT.